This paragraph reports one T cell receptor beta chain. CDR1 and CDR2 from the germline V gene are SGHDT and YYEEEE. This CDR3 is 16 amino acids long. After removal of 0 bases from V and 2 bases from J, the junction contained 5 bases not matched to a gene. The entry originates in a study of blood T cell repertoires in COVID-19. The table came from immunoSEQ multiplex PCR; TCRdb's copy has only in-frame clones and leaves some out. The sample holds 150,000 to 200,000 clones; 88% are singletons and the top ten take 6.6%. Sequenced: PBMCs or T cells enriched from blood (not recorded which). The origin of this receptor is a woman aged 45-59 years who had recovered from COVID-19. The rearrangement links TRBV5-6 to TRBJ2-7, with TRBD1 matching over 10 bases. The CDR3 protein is CASSLAPGTGAYEQYF. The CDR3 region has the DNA TGTGCCAGCAGCTTGGCCCCCGGGACAGGGGCCTACGAGCAGTACTTC.